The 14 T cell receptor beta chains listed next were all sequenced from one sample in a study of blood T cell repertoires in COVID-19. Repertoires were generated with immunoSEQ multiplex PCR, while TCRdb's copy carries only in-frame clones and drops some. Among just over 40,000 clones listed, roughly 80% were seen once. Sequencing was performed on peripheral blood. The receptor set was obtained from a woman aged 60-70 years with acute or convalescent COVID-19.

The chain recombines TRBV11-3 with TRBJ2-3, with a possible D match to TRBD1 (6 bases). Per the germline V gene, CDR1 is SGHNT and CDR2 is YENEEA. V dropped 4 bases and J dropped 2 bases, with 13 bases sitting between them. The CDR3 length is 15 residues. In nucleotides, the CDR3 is TGTGCCAGCAGCTCCACTAGGGGGAACACAGATACGCAGTATTTT. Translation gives CASSSTRGNTDTQYF. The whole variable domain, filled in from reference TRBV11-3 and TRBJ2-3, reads EAGVVQSPRYKIIEKKQPVAFWCNPISGHNTLYWYLQNLGQGPELLIRYENEEAVDDSQLPKDRFSAERLKGVDSTLKIQPAELGDSAVYLCASSSTRGNTDTQYFGPGTRLTVL.

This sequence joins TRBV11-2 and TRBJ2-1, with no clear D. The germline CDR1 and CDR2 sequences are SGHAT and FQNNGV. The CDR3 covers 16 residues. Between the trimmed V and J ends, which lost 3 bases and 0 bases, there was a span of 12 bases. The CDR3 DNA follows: TGTGCCAGCAGCTTCGACTCAGCAAGCTCCTACAATGAGCAGTTCTTC. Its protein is CASSFDSASSYNEQFF.

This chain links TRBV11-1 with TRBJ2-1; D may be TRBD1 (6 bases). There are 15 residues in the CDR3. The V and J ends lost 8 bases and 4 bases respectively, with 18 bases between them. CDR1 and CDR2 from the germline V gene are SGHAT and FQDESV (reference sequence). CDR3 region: CASSVGGQTYNEQFF. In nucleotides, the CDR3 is TGTGCCAGCTCGGTCGGAGGACAGACGTACAATGAGCAGTTCTTC.

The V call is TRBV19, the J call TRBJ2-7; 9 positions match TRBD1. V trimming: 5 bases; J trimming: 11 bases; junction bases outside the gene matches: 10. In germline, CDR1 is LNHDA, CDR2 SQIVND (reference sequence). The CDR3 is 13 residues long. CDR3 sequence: CASSPDTGGGKYF. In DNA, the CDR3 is TGTGCCAGTAGTCCAGATACAGGGGGCGGAAAGTACTTC. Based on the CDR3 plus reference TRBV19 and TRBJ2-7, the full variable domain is DGGITQSPKYLFRKEGQNVTLSCEQNLNHDAMYWYRQDPGQGLRLIYYSQIVNDFQKGDIAEGYSVSREKKESFPLTVTSAQKNPTAFYLCASSPDTGGGKYFGPGTRLTVT.

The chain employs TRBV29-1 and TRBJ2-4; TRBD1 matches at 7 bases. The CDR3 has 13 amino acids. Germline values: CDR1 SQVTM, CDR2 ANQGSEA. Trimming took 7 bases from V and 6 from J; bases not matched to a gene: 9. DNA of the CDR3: TGCAGCGGTACCGGGACAGATCGAAACATTCAGTACTTC. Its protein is CSGTGTDRNIQYF. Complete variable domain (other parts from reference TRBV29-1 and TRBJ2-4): SAVISQKPSRDICQRGTSLTIQCQVDSQVTMMFWYRQQPGQSLTLIATANQGSEATYESGFVIDKFPISRPNLTFSTLTVSNMSPEDSSIYLCSGTGTDRNIQYFGAGTRLSVL.

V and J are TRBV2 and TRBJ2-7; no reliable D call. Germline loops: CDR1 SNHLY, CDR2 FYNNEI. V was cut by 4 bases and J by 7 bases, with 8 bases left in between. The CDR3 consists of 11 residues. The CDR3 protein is CASSGGSEQYF. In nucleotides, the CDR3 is TGTGCCAGCAGTGGAGGTAGTGAGCAGTACTTC.

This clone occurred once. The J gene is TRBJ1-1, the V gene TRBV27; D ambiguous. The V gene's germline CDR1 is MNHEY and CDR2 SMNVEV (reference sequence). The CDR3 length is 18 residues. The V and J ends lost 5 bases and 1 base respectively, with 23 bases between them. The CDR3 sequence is CASSKFSLGRVRNTEAFF. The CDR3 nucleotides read TGTGCCAGCAGTAAGTTCTCTTTGGGCCGAGTCCGGAACACTGAAGCTTTCTTT.

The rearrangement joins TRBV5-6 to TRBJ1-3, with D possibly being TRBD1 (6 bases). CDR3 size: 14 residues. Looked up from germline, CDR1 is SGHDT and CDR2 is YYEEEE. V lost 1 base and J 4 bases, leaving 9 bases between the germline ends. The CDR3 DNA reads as TGTGCCAGCAGCTTGTATGACAGGGGAAACACCATATATTTT. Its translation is CASSLYDRGNTIYF.

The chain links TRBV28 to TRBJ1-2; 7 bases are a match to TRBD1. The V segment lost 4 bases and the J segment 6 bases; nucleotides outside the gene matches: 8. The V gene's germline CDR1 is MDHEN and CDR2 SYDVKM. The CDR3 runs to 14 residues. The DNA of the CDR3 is TGTGCCAGCAGTTATCAGGGGGGATTTGATGGCTACACCTTC. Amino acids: CASSYQGGFDGYTF.

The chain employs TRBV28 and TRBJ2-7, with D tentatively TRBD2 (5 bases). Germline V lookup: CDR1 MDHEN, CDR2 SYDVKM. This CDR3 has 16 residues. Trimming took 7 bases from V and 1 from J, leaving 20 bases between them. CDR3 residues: CASISGRRAFSYEQYF. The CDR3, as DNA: TGTGCCAGCATCAGCGGACGGAGAGCTTTTTCCTACGAGCAGTACTTC.

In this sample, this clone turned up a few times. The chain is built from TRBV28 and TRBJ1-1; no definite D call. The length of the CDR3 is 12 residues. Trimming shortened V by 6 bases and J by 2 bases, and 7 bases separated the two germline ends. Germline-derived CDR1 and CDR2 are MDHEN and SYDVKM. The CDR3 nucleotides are TGTGCCAGCAGCAACTTCAACACTGAAGCTTTCTTT. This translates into CASSNFNTEAFF. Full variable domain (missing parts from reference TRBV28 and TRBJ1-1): DVKVTQSSRYLVKRTGEKVFLECVQDMDHENMFWYRQDPGLGLRLIYFSYDVKMKEKGDIPEGYSVSREKKERFSLILESASTNQTSMYLCASSNFNTEAFFGQGTRLTVV.

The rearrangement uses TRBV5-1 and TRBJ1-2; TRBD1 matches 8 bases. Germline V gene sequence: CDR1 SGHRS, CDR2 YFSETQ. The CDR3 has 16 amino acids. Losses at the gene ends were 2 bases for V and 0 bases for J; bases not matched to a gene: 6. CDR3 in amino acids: CASSFGATGANYGYTF. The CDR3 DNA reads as TGCGCCAGCAGCTTTGGGGCGACAGGGGCTAACTATGGCTACACCTTC.

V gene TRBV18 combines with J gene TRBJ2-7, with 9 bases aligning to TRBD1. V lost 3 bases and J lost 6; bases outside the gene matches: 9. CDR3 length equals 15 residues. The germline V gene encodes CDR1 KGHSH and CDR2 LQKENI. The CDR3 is CASSPPDRGPTEQYF. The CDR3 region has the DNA TGTGCCAGCTCACCTCCGGACAGGGGTCCCACCGAGCAGTACTTC.

The CDR3 coding sequence is TGTGCCAGCAGCTTAACGCCCCGGACGGCGAGGGGCACAGATACGCAGTATTTT. It is translated as CASSLTPRTARGTDTQYF. J is TRBJ2-3 and V is TRBV7-3; perhaps TRBD2 as D (5 bases). The length of the CDR3 is 18 residues. Germline V gene sequence: CDR1 SGHTA, CDR2 FQGTGA. The V and J ends lost 0 bases and 1 base respectively, with 17 bases between them.